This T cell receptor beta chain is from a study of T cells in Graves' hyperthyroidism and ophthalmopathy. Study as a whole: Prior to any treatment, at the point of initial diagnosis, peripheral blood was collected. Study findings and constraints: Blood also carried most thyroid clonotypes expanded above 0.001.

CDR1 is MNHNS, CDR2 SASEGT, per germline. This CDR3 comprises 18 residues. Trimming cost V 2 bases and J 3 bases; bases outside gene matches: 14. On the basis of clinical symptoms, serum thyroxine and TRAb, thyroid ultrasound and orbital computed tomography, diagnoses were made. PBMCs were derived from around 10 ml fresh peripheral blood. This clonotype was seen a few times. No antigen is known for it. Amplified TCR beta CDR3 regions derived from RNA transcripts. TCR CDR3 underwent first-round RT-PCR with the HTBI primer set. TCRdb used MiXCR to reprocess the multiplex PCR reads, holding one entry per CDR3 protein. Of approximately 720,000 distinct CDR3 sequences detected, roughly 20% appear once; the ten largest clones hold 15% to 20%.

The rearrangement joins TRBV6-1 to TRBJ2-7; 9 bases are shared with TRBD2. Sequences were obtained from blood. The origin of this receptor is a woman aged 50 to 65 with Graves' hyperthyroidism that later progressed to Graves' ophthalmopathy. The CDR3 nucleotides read TGTGCCAGCAGTGAAACCGCGTGGTTTAAGCGGGGGGACTACGAGCAGTACTTC. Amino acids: CASSETAWFKRGDYEQYF.